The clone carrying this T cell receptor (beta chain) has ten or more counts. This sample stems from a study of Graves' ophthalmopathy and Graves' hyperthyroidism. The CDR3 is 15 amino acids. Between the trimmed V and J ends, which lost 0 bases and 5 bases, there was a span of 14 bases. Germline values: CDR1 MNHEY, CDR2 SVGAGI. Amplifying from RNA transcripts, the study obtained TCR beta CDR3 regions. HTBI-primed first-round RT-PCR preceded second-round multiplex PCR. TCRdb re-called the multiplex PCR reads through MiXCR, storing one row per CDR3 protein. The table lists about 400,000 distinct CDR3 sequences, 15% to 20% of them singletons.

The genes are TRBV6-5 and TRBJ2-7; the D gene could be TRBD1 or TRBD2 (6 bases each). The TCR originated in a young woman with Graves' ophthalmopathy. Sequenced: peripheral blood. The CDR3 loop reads CASSYSRWGANEQYF. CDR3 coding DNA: TGTGCCAGCAGTTACTCGAGGTGGGGGGCAAACGAGCAGTACTTC.